What follows is one T cell receptor beta chain and its context. Participant ages covered about 18 to 95 years across about 22 US areas. Participant reports of clinical history set cohort assignment. In the original analysis: Nucleated cell counts were estimated from reference gene primer amplification. Method: immunoSEQ multiplex PCR; TCRdb's copy keeps in-frame clones and lacks some. The V and J calls and the clone size are those of that table, but D and trimming were determined from the DNA. The top ten hold 2.5% to 3.5% of the sample, which has approximately 250,000 clones, 75% to 90% seen once. The sample originates from a study of blood T cell repertoires in COVID-19. CDR1 and CDR2 (germline): ENHRY, SYGVKD. V dropped 4 bases and J dropped 3 bases, with 17 bases sitting between them. CDR3 size: 16 residues.

This chain joins TRBV10-3 and TRBJ2-3; no clear D gene. The sequence derives from a woman in her thirties or forties who had been exposed to COVID-19. The sequencing sample was made of PBMCs or T cells enriched from blood (not recorded which). CDR3 loop: CAISGLVSVGTDTQYF. The CDR3, as DNA: TGTGCCATCAGTGGCTTAGTGAGCGTAGGAACAGATACGCAGTATTTT.